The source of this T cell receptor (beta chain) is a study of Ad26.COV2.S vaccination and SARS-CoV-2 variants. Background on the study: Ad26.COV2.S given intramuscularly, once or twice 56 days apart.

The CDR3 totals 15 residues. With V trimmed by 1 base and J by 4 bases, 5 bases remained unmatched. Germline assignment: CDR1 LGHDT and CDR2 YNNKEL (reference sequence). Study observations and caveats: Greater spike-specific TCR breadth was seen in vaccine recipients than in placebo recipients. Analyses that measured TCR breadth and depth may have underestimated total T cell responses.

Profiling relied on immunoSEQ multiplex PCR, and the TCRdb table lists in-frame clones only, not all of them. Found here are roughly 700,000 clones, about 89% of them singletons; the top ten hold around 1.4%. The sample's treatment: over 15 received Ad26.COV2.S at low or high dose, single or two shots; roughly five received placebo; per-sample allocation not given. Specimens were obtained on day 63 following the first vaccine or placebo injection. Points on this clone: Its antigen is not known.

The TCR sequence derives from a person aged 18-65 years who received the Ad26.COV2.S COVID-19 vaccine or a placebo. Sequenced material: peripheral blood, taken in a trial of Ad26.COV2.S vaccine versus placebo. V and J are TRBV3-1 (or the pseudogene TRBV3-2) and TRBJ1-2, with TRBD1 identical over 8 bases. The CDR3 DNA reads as TGTGCCAGCAGCCAAGGTCAGGGACAGGTCTATGGCTACACCTTC. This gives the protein CASSQGQGQVYGYTF.